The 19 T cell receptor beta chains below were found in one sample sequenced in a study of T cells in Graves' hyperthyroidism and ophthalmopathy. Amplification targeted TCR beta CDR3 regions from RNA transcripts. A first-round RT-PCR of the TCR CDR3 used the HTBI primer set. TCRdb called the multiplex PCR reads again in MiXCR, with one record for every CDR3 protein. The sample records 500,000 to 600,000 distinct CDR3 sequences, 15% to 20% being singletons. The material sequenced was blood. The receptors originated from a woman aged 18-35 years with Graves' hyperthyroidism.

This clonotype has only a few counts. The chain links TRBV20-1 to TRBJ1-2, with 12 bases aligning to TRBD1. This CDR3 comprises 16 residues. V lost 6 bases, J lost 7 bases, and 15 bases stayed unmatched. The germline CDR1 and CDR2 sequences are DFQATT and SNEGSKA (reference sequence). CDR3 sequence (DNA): TGCAGTGCAAGTAGGGACCCGGGACAGGGGGCGCTTGGCTACACCTTC. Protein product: CSASRDPGQGALGYTF.

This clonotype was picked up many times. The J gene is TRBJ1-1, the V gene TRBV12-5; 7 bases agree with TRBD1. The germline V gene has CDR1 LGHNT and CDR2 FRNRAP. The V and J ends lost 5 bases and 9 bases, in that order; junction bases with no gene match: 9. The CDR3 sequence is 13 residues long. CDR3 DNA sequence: TGTGCTAGTGGTCCCAATGGGGGACAGAAAGCTTTCTTT. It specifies CASGPNGGQKAFF.

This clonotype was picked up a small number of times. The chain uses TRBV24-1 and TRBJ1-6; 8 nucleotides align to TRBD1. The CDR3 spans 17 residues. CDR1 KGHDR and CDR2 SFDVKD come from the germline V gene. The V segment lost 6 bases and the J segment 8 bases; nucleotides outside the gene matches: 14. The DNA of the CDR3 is TGTGCCACCAGTCCTGACTCTCAGGGGGCTCTTCATTCACCCCTCCACTTT. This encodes CATSPDSQGALHSPLHF.

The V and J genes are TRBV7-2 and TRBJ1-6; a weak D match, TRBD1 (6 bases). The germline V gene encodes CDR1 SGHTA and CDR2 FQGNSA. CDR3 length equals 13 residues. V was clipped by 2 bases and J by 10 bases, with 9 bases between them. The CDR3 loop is CASSLQGRSPLHF. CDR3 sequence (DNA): TGTGCCAGCAGCTTACAGGGGCGATCACCCCTCCACTTT. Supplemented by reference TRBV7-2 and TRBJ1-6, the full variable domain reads GAGVSQSPSNKVTEKGKDVELRCDPISGHTALYWYRQSLGQGLEFLIYFQGNSAPDKSGLPSDRFSAERTGGSVSTLTIQRTQQEDSAVYLCASSLQGRSPLHFGNGTRLTVT.

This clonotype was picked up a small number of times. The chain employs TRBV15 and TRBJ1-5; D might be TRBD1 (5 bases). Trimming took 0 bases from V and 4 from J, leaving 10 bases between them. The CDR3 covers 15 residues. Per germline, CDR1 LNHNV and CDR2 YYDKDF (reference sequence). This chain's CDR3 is CATSRDHGGNQPQHF. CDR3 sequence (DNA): TGTGCCACCAGCAGAGATCATGGGGGGAATCAGCCCCAGCATTTT.

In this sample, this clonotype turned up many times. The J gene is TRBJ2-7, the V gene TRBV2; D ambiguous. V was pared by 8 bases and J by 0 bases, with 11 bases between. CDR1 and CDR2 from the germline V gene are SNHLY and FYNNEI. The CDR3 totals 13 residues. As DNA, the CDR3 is TGTGCCAGCTGGGGTCCAAACTCCTACGAGCAGTACTTC. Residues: CASWGPNSYEQYF.

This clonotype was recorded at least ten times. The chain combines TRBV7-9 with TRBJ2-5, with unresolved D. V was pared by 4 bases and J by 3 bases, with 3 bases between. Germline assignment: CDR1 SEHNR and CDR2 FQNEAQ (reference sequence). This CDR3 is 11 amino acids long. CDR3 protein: CASSWEETQYF. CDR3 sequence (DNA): TGTGCCAGCAGCTGGGAAGAGACCCAGTACTTC.

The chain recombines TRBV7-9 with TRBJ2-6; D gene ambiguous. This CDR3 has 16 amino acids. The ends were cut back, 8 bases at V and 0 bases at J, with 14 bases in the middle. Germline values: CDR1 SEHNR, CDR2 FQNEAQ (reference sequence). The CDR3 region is CASFKVRFSGANVLTF. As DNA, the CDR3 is TGTGCCAGCTTTAAGGTCCGGTTCTCTGGGGCCAACGTCCTGACTTTC.

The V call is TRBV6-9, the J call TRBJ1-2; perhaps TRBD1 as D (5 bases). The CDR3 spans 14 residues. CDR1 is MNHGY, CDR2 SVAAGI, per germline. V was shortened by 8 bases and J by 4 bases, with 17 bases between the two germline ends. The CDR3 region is CASVELGDRYGYTF. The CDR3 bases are TGTGCCAGCGTTGAACTAGGGGACCGCTATGGCTACACCTTC.

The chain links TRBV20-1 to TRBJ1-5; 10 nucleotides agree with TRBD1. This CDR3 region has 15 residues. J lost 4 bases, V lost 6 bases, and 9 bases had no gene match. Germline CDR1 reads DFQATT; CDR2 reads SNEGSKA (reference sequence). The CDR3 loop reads CSAKDRGLWNQPQHF. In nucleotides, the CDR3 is TGCAGTGCAAAGGACAGGGGGTTATGGAATCAGCCCCAGCATTTT.

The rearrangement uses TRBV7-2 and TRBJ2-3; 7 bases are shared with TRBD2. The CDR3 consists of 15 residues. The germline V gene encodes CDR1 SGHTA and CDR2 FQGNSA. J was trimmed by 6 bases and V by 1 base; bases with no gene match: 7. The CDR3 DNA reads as TGTGCCAGCAGCTTAGGGGCTAGCGGAAGGGATACGCAGTATTTT. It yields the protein CASSLGASGRDTQYF.

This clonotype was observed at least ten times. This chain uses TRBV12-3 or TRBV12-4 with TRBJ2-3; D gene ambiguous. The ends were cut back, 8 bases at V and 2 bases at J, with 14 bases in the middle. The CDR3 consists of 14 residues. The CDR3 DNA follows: TGTGCCAGCGCTACAGAGAGGTTCACAGATACGCAGTATTTT. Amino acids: CASATERFTDTQYF.

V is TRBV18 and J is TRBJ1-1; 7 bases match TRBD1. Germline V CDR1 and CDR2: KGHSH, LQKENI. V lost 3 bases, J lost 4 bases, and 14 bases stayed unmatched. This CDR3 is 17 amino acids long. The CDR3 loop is CASSPNQGQLRGTEAFF. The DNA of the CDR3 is TGTGCCAGCTCACCTAACCAGGGACAGCTTAGAGGCACTGAAGCTTTCTTT.

This CDR3 reads CAWSVPRTGADTQYF. DNA of the CDR3: TGTGCCTGGAGTGTACCGAGGACAGGGGCAGATACGCAGTATTTT. J is TRBJ2-3 and V is TRBV30; 9 bases match TRBD1. CDR1 is GTSNPN and CDR2 is SVGIG in the germline V gene (reference sequence). CDR3 size: 15 residues. The ends lost 0 bases at V and 4 bases at J; junction bases unmatched: 5.

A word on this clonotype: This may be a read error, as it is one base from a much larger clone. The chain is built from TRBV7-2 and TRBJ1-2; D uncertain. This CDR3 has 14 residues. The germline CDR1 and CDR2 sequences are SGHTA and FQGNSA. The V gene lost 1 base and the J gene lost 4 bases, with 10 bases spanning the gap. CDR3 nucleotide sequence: TGTACCAGCAGCTTAGAAAAGAAAACCTATGGCTACACCTTC. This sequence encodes CTSSLEKKTYGYTF.

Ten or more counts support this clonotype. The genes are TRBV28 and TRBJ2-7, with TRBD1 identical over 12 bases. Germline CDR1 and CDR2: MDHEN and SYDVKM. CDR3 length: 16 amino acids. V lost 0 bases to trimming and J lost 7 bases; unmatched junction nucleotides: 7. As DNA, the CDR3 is TGTGCCAGCAGTTTATGGGGGGGACAGGGGGCAGGTGAGCAGTACTTC. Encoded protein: CASSLWGGQGAGEQYF.

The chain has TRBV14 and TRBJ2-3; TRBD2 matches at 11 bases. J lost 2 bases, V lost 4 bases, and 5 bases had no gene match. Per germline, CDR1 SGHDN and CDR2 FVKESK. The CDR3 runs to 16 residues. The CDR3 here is CASSRNSGGATDTQYF. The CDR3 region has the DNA TGTGCCAGCAGCCGGAATAGCGGGGGGGCCACAGATACGCAGTATTTT. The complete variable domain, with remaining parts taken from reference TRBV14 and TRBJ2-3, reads EAGVTQFPSHSVIEKGQTVTLRCDPISGHDNLYWYRRVMGKEIKFLLHFVKESKQDESGMPNNRFLAERTGGTYSTLKVQPAELEDSGVYFCASSRNSGGATDTQYFGPGTRLTVL.

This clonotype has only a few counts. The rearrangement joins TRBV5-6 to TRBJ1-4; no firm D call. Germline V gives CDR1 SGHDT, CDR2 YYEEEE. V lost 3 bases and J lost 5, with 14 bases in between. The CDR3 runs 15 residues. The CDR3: CASSSGWSENEKLFF. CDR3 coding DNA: TGTGCCAGCAGCTCTGGTTGGAGTGAGAATGAAAAACTGTTTTTT.

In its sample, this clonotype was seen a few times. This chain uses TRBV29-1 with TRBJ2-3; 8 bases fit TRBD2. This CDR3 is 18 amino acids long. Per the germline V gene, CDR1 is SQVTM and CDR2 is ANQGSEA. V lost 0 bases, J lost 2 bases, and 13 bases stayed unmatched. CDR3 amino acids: CSVEDLASGSGITDTQYF. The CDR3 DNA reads TGCAGCGTTGAAGATTTAGCTAGCGGGTCTGGAATCACAGATACGCAGTATTTT.